These 22 T cell receptor beta chains originate from one sample sequenced in a study of blood T cell repertoires in COVID-19. TCRdb's copy holds only in-frame clones and misses some; the assay was immunoSEQ multiplex PCR. This table holds a few hundred thousand clones, over 75% found once. Sample: peripheral blood. The receptors derive from a human donor with COVID-19, enrolled during active disease. The donor label of this sample is uncertain.

The chain carries TRBV2 and TRBJ1-1; 8 bases agree with TRBD1. J gave up 4 bases and V 9 bases, and 4 bases lay outside the gene matches. Per the germline V gene, CDR1 is SNHLY and CDR2 is FYNNEI. The CDR3 has 12 amino acids. The CDR3 DNA reads TGTGCCAGACAACAGGGGGGCACTGAAGCTTTCTTT. This translates into CARQQGGTEAFF.

This rearrangement joins TRBV7-2 to TRBJ1-6; TRBD1 is a possible D gene (6 bases). Germline V gene sequence: CDR1 SGHTA, CDR2 FQGNSA. This CDR3 region has 14 residues. Trimming removed 4 bases from V and 7 bases from J, with 11 bases in between. The CDR3 here is CASSSDRLNSPLHF. The CDR3 nucleotides read TGTGCCAGCAGCTCCGACAGGCTAAATTCACCCCTCCACTTT. The variable domain in full, completed from reference TRBV7-2 and TRBJ1-6, reads GAGVSQSPSNKVTEKGKDVELRCDPISGHTALYWYRQSLGQGLEFLIYFQGNSAPDKSGLPSDRFSAERTGGSVSTLTIQRTQQEDSAVYLCASSSDRLNSPLHFGNGTRLTVT.

This clone appeared many times. The V gene is TRBV5-6, the J gene TRBJ2-2; 8 nucleotides align to TRBD1. Germline V gene data show CDR1 as SGHDT and CDR2 as YYEEEE. The CDR3 has 16 residues. The J segment lost 3 bases and the V segment lost 2 bases, leaving 6 bases of the junction unmatched. CDR3 coding DNA: TGTGCCAGCAGCTTCTTAGGACAGGGCGACACCGGGGAGCTGTTTTTT. It specifies CASSFLGQGDTGELFF.

This rearrangement joins TRBV6-5 to TRBJ2-5, with 7 bases matching TRBD2. J was trimmed by 2 bases and V by 0 bases; bases with no gene match: 3. Germline lookup yields CDR1 MNHEY and CDR2 SVGAGI. The CDR3 sequence is 15 residues long. This chain's CDR3 is CASSYSPSGQETQYF. CDR3 DNA: TGTGCCAGCAGTTACTCTCCTAGCGGACAAGAGACCCAGTACTTC.

V usage is TRBV5-1 and J usage is TRBJ2-7; the match to TRBD1 covers 9 bases. V gave up 4 bases and J gave up 3 bases; unmatched junction bases: 8. Germline V gene sequence: CDR1 SGHRS, CDR2 YFSETQ. This CDR3 comprises 15 residues. The CDR3 DNA sequence: TGCGCCAGCAGCCAAGAGGGACAGGGTGTCTACGAGCAGTACTTC. Residues: CASSQEGQGVYEQYF.

The genes are TRBV29-1 and TRBJ2-2; 8 bases agree with TRBD2. The CDR3 spans 12 residues. Germline values: CDR1 SQVTM, CDR2 ANQGSEA. After removal of 4 bases from V and 7 bases from J, the junction contained 2 bases not matched to a gene. Here the CDR3 reads CSVVGRGGELFF. The CDR3 bases are TGCAGCGTTGTCGGGAGGGGCGGGGAGCTGTTTTTT.

The rearrangement joins TRBV30 to TRBJ2-1; TRBD2 aligns across 9 bases. This CDR3 comprises 15 residues. Germline V CDR1 and CDR2: GTSNPN, SVGIG (reference sequence). Unmatched junction bases numbered 9, after V lost 0 bases and J lost 9 bases. The CDR3, as DNA: TGTGCCTGGAGTGTACTGGGACTAGCAGAGGGTGAGCAGTTCTTC. Translating gives CAWSVLGLAEGEQFF.

J is TRBJ2-2 and V is TRBV6-5, with 9 bases matching TRBD2. The CDR3 runs to 15 residues. Germline V CDR1 and CDR2: MNHEY, SVGAGI. Trimming at V came to 7 bases and at J to 4 bases, leaving 7 bases not matched to a gene. DNA of the CDR3: TGTGCCAGCAAAAGCCTAGCGGGGCTCACCGGGGAGCTGTTTTTT. Its protein is CASKSLAGLTGELFF.

This rearrangement joins TRBV4-3 to TRBJ1-4; maybe TRBD1 (5 bases). CDR1 is LGHNA and CDR2 is YSLEER in the germline V gene. V was shortened by 3 bases and J by 7 bases, with 21 bases between the two germline ends. This CDR3 spans 17 amino acids. The CDR3 DNA follows: TGCGCCAGCAGCCAGCAAGCTGGGCGGGCGGGGGGTGAAAAACTGTTTTTT. Residues: CASSQQAGRAGGEKLFF.

This chain links TRBV30 with TRBJ1-2, with a possible D match to TRBD1 (6 bases). V lost 6 bases to trimming and J lost 0 bases, with 20 bases between them. This CDR3 has 16 residues. Germline CDR1 and CDR2: GTSNPN and SVGIG (reference sequence). CDR3 amino acids: CACHKMGAPSNYGYTF. In nucleotides, the CDR3 is TGTGCCTGCCACAAAATGGGGGCCCCGTCTAACTATGGCTACACCTTC.

The chain carries TRBV19 and TRBJ1-2, with 8 bases lining up with TRBD1. Germline V CDR1 and CDR2: LNHDA, SQIVND (reference sequence). The J segment lost 0 bases and the V segment lost 4 bases, leaving 1 base of the junction unmatched. The CDR3 runs 14 residues. The CDR3 here is CASSNRGANYGYTF. The CDR3 DNA sequence: TGTGCCAGTAGTAACAGGGGGGCTAACTATGGCTACACCTTC.

This clone came up a few times. This chain uses TRBV5-4 with TRBJ1-2; TRBD1 matches at 9 bases. Unmatched junction bases numbered 4, after V lost 2 bases and J lost 8 bases. Germline lookup yields CDR1 SGHNT and CDR2 YYREEE (reference sequence). The CDR3 spans 13 residues. CDR3 loop: CASSLQGAGGYTF. The CDR3 coding sequence is TGTGCCAGCAGCTTACAGGGGGCGGGAGGCTACACCTTC.

The chain carries TRBV20-1 and TRBJ1-2; TRBD1 matches at 9 bases. The CDR3 has 11 amino acids. The germline V gene encodes CDR1 DFQATT and CDR2 SNEGSKA (reference sequence). CDR3 DNA sequence: TGCACCACTGGGGACAGGGACGGCTACACCTTC. Protein: CTTGDRDGYTF.

V is TRBV5-4 and J is TRBJ2-7; 8 nucleotides align to TRBD2. With V trimmed by 4 bases and J by 6 bases, 12 bases remained unmatched. Germline V CDR1 and CDR2: SGHNT, YYREEE (reference sequence). There are 15 residues in the CDR3. The CDR3 DNA reads TGTGCCAGCAGCCCCGTTGGGACTAGAATAAGCGAGCAGTACTTC. Amino acid sequence: CASSPVGTRISEQYF. The variable domain in full, completed from reference TRBV5-4 and TRBJ2-7, reads ETGVTQSPTHLIKTRGQQVTLRCSSQSGHNTVSWYQQALGQGPQFIFQYYREEENGRGNFPPRFSGLQFPNYSSELNVNALELDDSALYLCASSPVGTRISEQYFGPGTRLTVT.

The chain employs TRBV7-2 and TRBJ1-1; 11 bases align to TRBD1. The CDR3 spans 15 residues. J lost 3 bases, V lost 5 bases, and 5 bases had no gene match. CDR1 SGHTA and CDR2 FQGNSA come from the germline V gene. The CDR3 DNA follows: TGTGCCAGCAGCCTGGGACAGGGGGTGGACACTGAAGCTTTCTTT. Protein: CASSLGQGVDTEAFF.

The rearrangement joins TRBV7-2 to TRBJ1-4; TRBD1 matches at 10 bases. Germline CDR1 and CDR2: SGHTA and FQGNSA. This CDR3 spans 16 amino acids. J gave up 9 bases and V 5 bases, and 12 bases lay outside the gene matches. CDR3 region: CASSPMGQGIFQKLFF. CDR3 nucleotide sequence: TGTGCCAGCAGCCCTATGGGACAGGGGATTTTTCAAAAACTGTTTTTT.

CDR3 DNA sequence: TGCAGCGTTACGGACAGGGTCACTGAAGCTTTCTTT. Encoded protein: CSVTDRVTEAFF. The chain uses TRBV29-1 and TRBJ1-1; 8 positions agree with TRBD1. In germline, CDR1 is SQVTM, CDR2 ANQGSEA. The CDR3 spans 12 residues. Unmatched junction bases numbered 3, after V lost 5 bases and J lost 4 bases.

CDR3 in DNA: TGTGCCAGCAGTCCTCCCCACAGGAGAGATGAAAAACTGTTTTTT. This translates into CASSPPHRRDEKLFF. V usage is TRBV28 and J usage is TRBJ1-4; a weak D match, TRBD1 (5 bases). CDR3 length equals 15 residues. The ends were cut back, 5 bases at V and 6 bases at J, with 16 bases in the middle. Germline-derived CDR1 and CDR2 are MDHEN and SYDVKM.

The chain recombines TRBV7-8 with TRBJ1-5; 11 bases are a match to TRBD1. CDR1 and CDR2 (germline): SGHVS, FQNEAQ. J lost 2 bases, V lost 5 bases, and 11 bases had no gene match. This CDR3 has 18 residues. For the CDR3, the DNA is TGTGCCAGCAGCCGAGGGACAGGGGGTTCCGGTGGCAATCAGCCCCAGCATTTT. Translated, it gives CASSRGTGGSGGNQPQHF.

V is TRBV3-1 (or the pseudogene TRBV3-2) and J is TRBJ2-1; 7 bases are a match to TRBD2. After removal of 3 bases from V and 5 bases from J, the junction contained 4 bases not matched to a gene. The CDR3 has 14 residues. Germline values: CDR1 LGHDT, CDR2 YNNKEL (reference sequence). The CDR3 region has the DNA TGTGCCAGCAGCCACCAGAGCGGGGACAATGAGCAGTTCTTC. Encoded protein: CASSHQSGDNEQFF.

The chain recombines TRBV10-3 with TRBJ2-7; 11 bases are a match to TRBD2. The CDR3 sequence is 16 residues long. Per germline, CDR1 ENHRY and CDR2 SYGVKD. The V segment lost 1 base and the J segment 1 base; nucleotides outside the gene matches: 3. In nucleotides, the CDR3 is TGTGCCATCAGTGAGTGGGGACTAGCGGAATCCTACGAGCAGTACTTC. It encodes CAISEWGLAESYEQYF.

The rearrangement links TRBV27 to TRBJ1-4; D is uncertain. The CDR3 has 18 amino acids. Germline loops: CDR1 MNHEY, CDR2 SMNVEV (reference sequence). V was pared by 2 bases and J by 0 bases, with 16 bases between. The chain's CDR3 is CASSLDGEGPATNEKLFF. The CDR3 DNA reads TGTGCCAGCAGTTTAGACGGGGAGGGCCCAGCAACTAATGAAAAACTGTTTTTT.